This T cell receptor beta chain was recorded in a study of tumor and adjacent non-tumor tissue in lung cancer. This sample's RNA came from whole unsorted tissue. The library came from three nested PCR rounds adapted from ARM-PCR protocols. TCRdb reanalysed the multiplex PCR reads using MiXCR and keeps one entry per CDR3 protein. Among 85,000 to 100,000 distinct CDR3 sequences listed, less than 80% were seen once. About this clonotype: At one end, the junction sequence differs from germline, possibly due to a read error.

CDR3 length equals 14 residues. The genes are TRBV12-3 or TRBV12-4 and TRBJ1-5; D gene ambiguous. The source is a man aged 60-69 years with non-small cell lung cancer. Sequenced sample: lung tumor tissue. CDR3 nucleotide sequence: TGCGCCAGCAGTTCAGAGAGGCCGAATCAGCCGCAGCATTTT. It codes for CASSSERPNQPQHF.